This T cell receptor beta chain was captured by sequencing in a study of PD-1 blockade in classical Hodgkin lymphoma. The V and J ends lost 4 bases and 8 bases respectively, with 14 bases between them. The CDR3 covers 13 residues. Germline CDR1 and CDR2: KGHSH and LQKENI. This clone has more than one count but fewer than ten. Time point described: cycle 4 day 1 (C4D1), after more than five weeks of nivolumab. The patients all showed relapse after autologous stem cell transplantation, while their brentuximab vedotin exposure varied. Starting with thawed PBMCs, CD4+ T cells were purified by magnetic negative selection. Profiled with immunoSEQ multiplex PCR; TCRdb holds only in-frame clones, not every one. This sample yields 25,000 to 30,000 clones, of which approximately 86% are seen a single time; about 0.45% belongs to the top ten.

V is TRBV18 and J is TRBJ1-2, with unresolved D. This receptor was taken from a human donor with classical Hodgkin lymphoma. Sequencing was performed on CD4+ T cells from blood, taken before the fourth cycle of nivolumab. The CDR3 DNA follows: TGTGCCAGCTCACTATCATGGGTCCGCGGCTACACCTTC. It codes for CASSLSWVRGYTF. Together with reference TRBV18 and TRBJ1-2, the CDR3 gives the full variable domain: NAGVMQNPRHLVRRRGQEARLRCSPMKGHSHVYWYRQLPEEGLKFMVYLQKENIIDESGMPKERFSAEFPKEGPSILRIQQVVRGDSAAYFCASSLSWVRGYTFGSGTRLTVV.